The following is a TCR beta chain sequence with its context. Its antigen is as yet unknown. This entry comes from a study of T cell responses to AZD1222 COVID-19 vaccine. Study-wide findings and caveats: Unmutated variant regions are reportedly targeted by nearly half of spike-specific TCRs.

Trimming took off 7 bases at V and 0 bases at J, with 11 bases between the two ends. Germline CDR1 is SNHLY and CDR2 is FYNNEI. The CDR3 runs 14 residues. Method: immunoSEQ multiplex PCR; TCRdb's copy keeps in-frame clones and lacks some. Among over 100,000 clones listed, roughly 90% were seen once. The sequencing used peripheral blood, collected 28 days after the second AZD1222 dose. The sequence came from an adult who received the AZD1222 COVID-19 vaccine. The genes are TRBV2 and TRBJ2-3, with D uncertain. The CDR3 DNA follows: TGTGCCAGCAACTTACCTACTAGCACAGATACGCAGTATTTT. Protein sequence: CASNLPTSTDTQYF. Full variable domain (outside the CDR3, taken from reference TRBV2 and TRBJ2-3): EPEVTQTPSHQVTQMGQEVILRCVPISNHLYFYWYRQILGQKVEFLVSFYNNEISEKSEIFDDQFSVERPDGSNFTLKIRSTKLEDSAMYFCASNLPTSTDTQYFGPGTRLTVL.